This T cell receptor (beta chain) was identified in a study of T cells in Graves' hyperthyroidism and ophthalmopathy. General study findings and limits: Most thyroid-expanded clonotypes above 0.001 were also found in blood.

This clonotype turned up a few times. What it binds is not known. The CDR3 is made up of 17 amino acids. V was clipped by 0 bases and J by 5 bases; unmatched bases: 6. CDR1 is MGHRA and CDR2 is YSYEKL in the germline V gene. Used for diagnoses were clinical symptoms, serum thyroxine and TRAb, thyroid ultrasound and orbital computed tomography. What was amplified from RNA transcripts were TCR beta CDR3 regions. Initially, a first-round RT-PCR of the TCR CDR3 employed the HTBI primer set. TCRdb independently ran MiXCR on the multiplex PCR reads; one entry per CDR3 protein. This sample has nearly 600,000 distinct CDR3 sequences, with 14% found just once.

The receptor's source is a woman younger than 30 with Graves' ophthalmopathy. Sequencing was done on a sample of blood. The chain links TRBV4-1 to TRBJ2-4; TRBD1 agrees at 11 bases. The CDR3 region has the DNA TGCGCCAGCAGCCAAGATGAGGACAGGGGGCTTGAAAACATTCAGTACTTC. Its protein is CASSQDEDRGLENIQYF.